This entry describes one TCR beta chain. Trimming stripped 4 bases from V and 7 bases from J, with 5 bases between. Germline CDR1 is SGHVS and CDR2 is FNYEAQ. The CDR3 extends over 12 amino acids. How the authors handled the data: Reference gene primers were amplified, and this amplification served to estimate nucleated cell counts. TCRdb's table, derived via immunoSEQ multiplex PCR, lists solely in-frame clones and lacks some. D and trimming come from the DNA, and the V and J calls and clone size come from that table. This sample has some 380,000 clones, with roughly 86% found just once. This sample is drawn from a study of blood T cell repertoires in COVID-19. Across the study: The study drew acute and convalescent COVID-19 samples from the United States, Italy and Spain.

This clonotype was sampled from a human donor with acute or convalescent COVID-19. The donor label of this sample is uncertain. This chain connects TRBV7-6 to TRBJ1-6, with D hard to call. The sequenced material came from peripheral blood. The CDR3 protein is CASSSQNSPLHF. For the CDR3, the DNA is TGTGCCAGCAGCTCCCAAAATTCACCCCTCCACTTT.